The present T cell receptor (beta chain) was sequenced within a study of CD8 T cells in ankylosing spondylitis. Notes on this clonotype: The antigen remains undetermined.

Study-wide points: A TCR beta motif made of about 8 highly homologous variants seemed typical of ankylosing spondylitis blood. Some motif variants were previously reported in reactive arthritis synovial fluid and blood.

Construction of TCR beta libraries was performed using quantitative 5'-RACE with molecular barcodes. One entry per CDR3 protein results from TCRdb running MiXCR on the 5' RACE reads. The sample contains approximately 500,000 distinct CDR3 sequences, roughly 13% of which appear only once. The CDR3 loop spans 14 amino acids. Germline CDR1 SGHAT, CDR2 FQNNGV. Trimming removed 5 bases from V and 5 bases from J, with 13 bases in between. The sequenced sample consisted of blood, either unsorted or a sorted T cell fraction (not recorded which). The chain is built from TRBV11-2 and TRBJ1-3; tentatively, D is TRBD1 (5 bases). This receptor was taken from a male donor with ankylosing spondylitis. The CDR3 spells CASSHGHGRNTIYF. In DNA form, the CDR3 reads TGTGCCAGCAGCCACGGACACGGGAGAAACACCATATATTTT.